Below, 24 T cell receptor beta chains from the same sample are listed, as sequenced in a study of blood T cell repertoires in COVID-19. Method: immunoSEQ multiplex PCR; TCRdb's copy keeps in-frame clones and lacks some. The table has about 170,000 clones, approximately 88% seen once. The sequenced material came from peripheral blood. The receptors derive from a woman aged 80 or over with active or convalescent COVID-19.

This clone occurred a few times. The V and J genes are TRBV5-1 and TRBJ2-7; 10 bases fit TRBD1. Germline CDR1 and CDR2: SGHRS and YFSETQ. The J segment lost 7 bases and the V segment lost 1 base, leaving 8 bases of the junction unmatched. The CDR3 has 15 residues. CDR3 loop: CASSLKDRGMWEQYF. In nucleotides, the CDR3 is TGCGCCAGCAGCTTGAAGGACAGGGGGATGTGGGAGCAGTACTTC. Filled out from reference TRBV5-1 and TRBJ2-7, the complete variable domain reads KAGVTQTPRYLIKTRGQQVTLSCSPISGHRSVSWYQQTPGQGLQFLFEYFSETQRNKGNFPGRFSGRQFSNSRSEMNVSTLELGDSALYLCASSLKDRGMWEQYFGPGTRLTVT.

The J gene is TRBJ2-5, the V gene TRBV6-1; no definite D call. V dropped 2 bases and J dropped 5 bases, with 6 bases sitting between them. Germline values: CDR1 MNHNS, CDR2 SASEGT. The CDR3 has 12 residues. The CDR3 loop is CASSEQWETQYF. The CDR3 DNA sequence: TGTGCCAGCAGTGAACAGTGGGAGACCCAGTACTTC.

This rearrangement joins TRBV7-2 to TRBJ2-1; D might be TRBD2 (5 bases). The V end was cut by 5 bases, the J end by 3 bases, with 11 bases between. In germline, CDR1 is SGHTA, CDR2 FQGNSA. This CDR3 has 14 amino acids. This CDR3 is CASSPSRDYNEQFF. Written as DNA, the CDR3 is TGTGCCAGCAGCCCCTCCCGGGACTACAATGAGCAGTTCTTC.

The rearrangement links TRBV5-5 to TRBJ2-4, with 12 positions matching TRBD1. The germline V gene has CDR1 SGHKS and CDR2 YYEKEE (reference sequence). With V trimmed by 1 base and J by 7 bases, 6 bases remained unmatched. This CDR3 comprises 16 residues. The CDR3 region has the DNA TGTGCCAGCAGCTTGAGTCTCGGGACAGGGGGCAACATTCAGTACTTC. Protein: CASSLSLGTGGNIQYF.

CDR3 in amino acids: CAISVDRGNTEAFF. Here the CDR3 DNA reads TGTGCCATCAGTGTGGACAGGGGGAACACTGAAGCTTTCTTT. The chain uses TRBV10-3 and TRBJ1-1; 9 bases match TRBD1. The trim removed 4 bases at V and 1 base at J, leaving 1 base unmatched. The germline V gene encodes CDR1 ENHRY and CDR2 SYGVKD. This CDR3 has 14 residues.

This chain joins TRBV7-2 and TRBJ1-1; TRBD1 matches at 8 bases. V was pared by 2 bases and J by 4 bases, with 3 bases of the junction left unmatched. The germline gives CDR1 SGHTA, CDR2 FQGNSA. The CDR3 runs to 14 residues. CDR3 residues: CASSLTGGFTEAFF. The CDR3 region has the DNA TGTGCCAGCAGCTTAACAGGGGGATTCACTGAAGCTTTCTTT.

V usage is TRBV4-3 and J usage is TRBJ2-7; possible D gene TRBD1, 5 bases. This CDR3 has 16 residues. Germline V lookup: CDR1 LGHNA, CDR2 YSLEER. V dropped 0 bases and J dropped 2 bases, with 14 bases sitting between them. CDR3 loop: CASSQDVPGMAYEQYF. DNA of the CDR3: TGCGCCAGCAGCCAAGATGTCCCAGGGATGGCCTACGAGCAGTACTTC.

This chain links TRBV18 with TRBJ1-3, with 7 bases identical to TRBD1. Germline V gene data show CDR1 as KGHSH and CDR2 as LQKENI. This CDR3 is 15 amino acids long. V was pared by 3 bases and J by 4 bases, with 6 bases of the junction left unmatched. The CDR3 nucleotides are TGTGCCAGCTCACCTAACAGGGGCGTGGGAAACACCATATATTTT. It encodes CASSPNRGVGNTIYF.

The V call is TRBV19, the J call TRBJ1-3; no firm D call. The germline V gene has CDR1 LNHDA and CDR2 SQIVND (reference sequence). Trimming stripped 6 bases from V and 7 bases from J, with 16 bases between. This CDR3 is built from 14 residues. The CDR3 coding sequence is TGTGCCAGTAGCGCGGTCGGCGCATGGAACACCATATATTTT. This translates into CASSAVGAWNTIYF. The full variable domain, completed using reference TRBV19 and TRBJ1-3, is DGGITQSPKYLFRKEGQNVTLSCEQNLNHDAMYWYRQDPGQGLRLIYYSQIVNDFQKGDIAEGYSVSREKKESFPLTVTSAQKNPTAFYLCASSAVGAWNTIYFGEGSWLTVV.

This chain joins TRBV27 and TRBJ2-7; tentative D call: TRBD1 (5 bases). CDR3 size: 15 residues. Trimming removed 6 bases at V and 7 bases at J, with 22 bases between. The germline V gene encodes CDR1 MNHEY and CDR2 SMNVEV (reference sequence). For the CDR3, the DNA is TGTGCCAGCAGCGCATCTGGTTTGGCAGGGTATGAGCAGTACTTC. It specifies CASSASGLAGYEQYF.

The chain has TRBV13 and TRBJ2-7; TRBD1 is a possible D gene (6 bases). In germline, CDR1 is PRHDT, CDR2 FYEKMQ (reference sequence). The CDR3 consists of 13 residues. Deletions cut 5 bases from V and 3 bases from J, with 11 bases between. The CDR3: CASSQRTVYEQYF. CDR3 bases: TGTGCCAGCAGCCAAAGGACAGTCTACGAGCAGTACTTC.

The gene calls are TRBV11-2 and TRBJ2-1, with D possibly being TRBD2 (6 bases). Deletions cut 0 bases from V and 10 bases from J, with 10 bases between. CDR3 length: 13 amino acids. Germline V CDR1 and CDR2: SGHAT, FQNNGV. The CDR3 region has the DNA TGTGCCAGCAGCTTAGATCATGCGGGGGAGCAGTTCTTC. It is translated as CASSLDHAGEQFF.

The chain uses TRBV29-1 and TRBJ1-3; TRBD1 matches at 7 bases. The germline CDR1 and CDR2 sequences are SQVTM and ANQGSEA. CDR3 length: 16 residues. V shed 5 bases and J 4 bases; nucleotides not matched to a gene: 14. Written as DNA, the CDR3 is TGCAGCGTTCTACACCCGACAGGGTCGGAAGGAAACACCATATATTTT. Protein product: CSVLHPTGSEGNTIYF.

The rearrangement joins TRBV27 to TRBJ1-5; D is undetermined. CDR3 length: 15 residues. Germline V gene lookup returns CDR1 MNHEY and CDR2 SMNVEV (reference sequence). V was clipped by 5 bases and J by 2 bases, with 13 bases between them. The CDR3 DNA reads as TGTGCCAGCAGTCTCCTCGCGGCGGGCAATCAGCCCCAGCATTTT. The encoded protein is CASSLLAAGNQPQHF.

The V call is TRBV11-3, the J call TRBJ2-7, with TRBD2 matching over 7 bases. J gave up 2 bases and V 2 bases, and 9 bases lay outside the gene matches. Germline V gives CDR1 SGHNT, CDR2 YENEEA. The CDR3 is 16 amino acids. The CDR3 coding sequence is TGTGCCAGCAGCTTAACTTGGGGAGGGGCGGCCTACGAGCAGTACTTC. Translation: CASSLTWGGAAYEQYF.

This chain links TRBV6-1 with TRBJ1-2, with D possibly matching TRBD1 (5 bases). V was clipped by 7 bases and J by 3 bases, with 12 bases between them. Per the germline V gene, CDR1 is MNHNS and CDR2 is SASEGT. This CDR3 spans 13 amino acids. CDR3 region: CASTERGDYGYTF. The CDR3, as DNA: TGTGCCAGCACCGAACGGGGGGACTATGGCTACACCTTC.

The rearrangement links TRBV5-1 to TRBJ1-1; 9 positions agree with TRBD1. Unmatched junction bases numbered 1, after V lost 3 bases and J lost 1 base. The CDR3 contains 14 residues. Germline loops: CDR1 SGHRS, CDR2 YFSETQ. The CDR3 loop reads CASSWGQGNTEAFF. The CDR3 DNA is TGCGCCAGCAGCTGGGGACAGGGGAACACTGAAGCTTTCTTT.

This clone appeared once. The chain is built from TRBV7-3 and TRBJ2-3; 9 positions match TRBD1. Germline-derived CDR1 and CDR2 are SGHTA and FQGTGA. The V gene end was trimmed by 5 bases and the J gene end by 4 bases; junction bases not matched to a gene: 4. CDR3 length: 14 amino acids. The CDR3 reads CASSQTGGADTQYF. DNA of the CDR3: TGTGCCAGCAGCCAGACAGGGGGGGCAGATACGCAGTATTTT.

J is TRBJ1-4 and V is TRBV18; 9 nucleotides agree with TRBD1. Per germline, CDR1 KGHSH and CDR2 LQKENI. The CDR3 loop spans 15 amino acids. V lost 5 bases, J lost 5 bases, and 6 bases stayed unmatched. CDR3 coding DNA: TGTGCCAGCTCAACAGGGGGCGGGGAGAATGAAAAACTGTTTTTT. This translates into CASSTGGGENEKLFF.

The genes are TRBV6-1 and TRBJ2-1; 13 nucleotides line up with TRBD2. CDR1 is MNHNS and CDR2 is SASEGT in the germline V gene. After removal of 1 base from V and 8 bases from J, the junction contained 11 bases not matched to a gene. CDR3 length: 18 residues. CDR3 residues: CASSEEGTSGIRGYEQFF. CDR3 coding DNA: TGTGCCAGCAGTGAAGAAGGGACTAGCGGGATAAGGGGGTATGAGCAGTTCTTC.

This chain links TRBV5-6 with TRBJ2-5; D is perhaps TRBD1 (6 bases). This CDR3 region has 15 residues. Trimming took 3 bases from V and 5 from J, leaving 17 bases between them. From germline, CDR1 is SGHDT and CDR2 YYEEEE. The CDR3 nucleotides read TGTGCCAGCAGCTGGGGCCCCACAGGGAGCGAGACCCAGTACTTC. Protein product: CASSWGPTGSETQYF. Together with reference TRBV5-6 and TRBJ2-5, the CDR3 gives the full variable domain: DAGVTQSPTHLIKTRGQQVTLRCSPKSGHDTVSWYQQALGQGPQFIFQYYEEEERQRGNFPDRFSGHQFPNYSSELNVNALLLGDSALYLCASSWGPTGSETQYFGPGTRLLVL.

The genes are TRBV19 and TRBJ2-3; D perhaps matches TRBD2 (6 bases). CDR1 is LNHDA and CDR2 is SQIVND in the germline V gene (reference sequence). The V end lost 3 bases, the J end lost 1 base, and 17 bases lay between the germline ends. CDR3 length equals 17 residues. The CDR3, as DNA: TGTGCCAGTAGTATTTCATCTACTAGCAGTGGCACAGATACGCAGTATTTT. Protein product: CASSISSTSSGTDTQYF. Complete variable domain (other parts from reference TRBV19 and TRBJ2-3): DGGITQSPKYLFRKEGQNVTLSCEQNLNHDAMYWYRQDPGQGLRLIYYSQIVNDFQKGDIAEGYSVSREKKESFPLTVTSAQKNPTAFYLCASSISSTSSGTDTQYFGPGTRLTVL.

J is TRBJ1-2 and V is TRBV5-6; TRBD1 is a possible D gene (5 bases). The CDR3 has 11 amino acids. V was trimmed by 1 base and J by 8 bases, leaving 6 bases between them. Germline CDR1 is SGHDT and CDR2 is YYEEEE. The CDR3 region has the DNA TGTGCCAGCAGCTTGTCAGGGGGCTACACCTTC. Translating gives CASSLSGGYTF.

This chain uses TRBV5-1 with TRBJ2-1; 10 bases align to TRBD2. Germline trimming cut 4 bases from V and 6 bases from J; bases unmatched to any gene: 10. The germline V gene has CDR1 SGHRS and CDR2 YFSETQ. The CDR3 has 16 residues. The CDR3 DNA is TGCGCCAGCAGCCCCGGGACTAGCGCCTCCGTCAATGAGCAGTTCTTC. Amino acid sequence: CASSPGTSASVNEQFF.